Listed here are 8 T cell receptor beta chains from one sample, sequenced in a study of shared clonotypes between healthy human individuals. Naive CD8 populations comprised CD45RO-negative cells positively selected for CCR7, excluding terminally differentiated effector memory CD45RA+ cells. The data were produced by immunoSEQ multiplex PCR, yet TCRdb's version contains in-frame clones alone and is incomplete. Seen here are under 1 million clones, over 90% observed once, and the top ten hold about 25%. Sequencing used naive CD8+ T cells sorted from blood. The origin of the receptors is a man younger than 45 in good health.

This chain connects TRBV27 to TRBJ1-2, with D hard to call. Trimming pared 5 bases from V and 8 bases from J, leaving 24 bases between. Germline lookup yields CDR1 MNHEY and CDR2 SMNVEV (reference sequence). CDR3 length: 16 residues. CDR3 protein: CASSPQLETALNGYTF. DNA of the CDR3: TGTGCCAGCAGTCCCCAGCTCGAGACGGCTTTGAACGGCTACACCTTC.

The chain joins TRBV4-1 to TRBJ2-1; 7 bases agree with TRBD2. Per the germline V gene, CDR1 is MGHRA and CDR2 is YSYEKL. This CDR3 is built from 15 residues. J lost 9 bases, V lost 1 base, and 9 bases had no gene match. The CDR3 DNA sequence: TGCGCCAGCAGCCAAGTATTCCGGGGGGATATTGAGCAGTTCTTC. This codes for CASSQVFRGDIEQFF.

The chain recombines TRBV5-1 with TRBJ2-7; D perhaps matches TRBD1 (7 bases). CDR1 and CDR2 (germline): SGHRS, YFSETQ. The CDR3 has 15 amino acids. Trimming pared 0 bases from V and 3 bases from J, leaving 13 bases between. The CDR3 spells CASSLGQGGLYEQYF. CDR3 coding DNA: TGCGCCAGCAGCTTGGGTCAGGGGGGTCTCTACGAGCAGTACTTC.

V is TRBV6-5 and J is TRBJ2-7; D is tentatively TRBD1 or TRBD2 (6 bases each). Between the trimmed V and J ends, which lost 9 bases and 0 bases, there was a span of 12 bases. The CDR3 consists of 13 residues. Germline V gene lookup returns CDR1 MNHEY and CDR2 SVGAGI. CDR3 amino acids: CASGGQPSYEQYF. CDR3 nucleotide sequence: TGTGCCAGTGGGGGGCAGCCCTCCTACGAGCAGTACTTC.

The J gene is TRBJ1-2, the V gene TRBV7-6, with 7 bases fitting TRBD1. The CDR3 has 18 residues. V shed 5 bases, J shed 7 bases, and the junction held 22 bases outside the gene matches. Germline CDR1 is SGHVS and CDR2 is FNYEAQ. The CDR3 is CASSPRGVGFTNLLGYTF. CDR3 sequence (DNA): TGTGCCAGCAGCCCCAGGGGGGTCGGGTTCACCAACCTTCTTGGCTACACCTTC.

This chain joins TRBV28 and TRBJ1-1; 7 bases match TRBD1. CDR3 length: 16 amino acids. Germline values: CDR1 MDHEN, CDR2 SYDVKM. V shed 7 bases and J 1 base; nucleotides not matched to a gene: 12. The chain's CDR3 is CASIPGDRYSNTEAFF. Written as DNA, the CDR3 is TGTGCCAGCATCCCCGGGGACAGATATTCGAACACTGAAGCTTTCTTT.

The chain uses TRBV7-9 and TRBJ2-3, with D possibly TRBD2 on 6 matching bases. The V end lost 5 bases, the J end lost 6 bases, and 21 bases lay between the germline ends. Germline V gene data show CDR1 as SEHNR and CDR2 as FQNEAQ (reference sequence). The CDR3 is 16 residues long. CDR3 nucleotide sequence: TGTGCCAGCAGCCCCCCGGGAGCTACCTTGATGGATACGCAGTATTTT. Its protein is CASSPPGATLMDTQYF.

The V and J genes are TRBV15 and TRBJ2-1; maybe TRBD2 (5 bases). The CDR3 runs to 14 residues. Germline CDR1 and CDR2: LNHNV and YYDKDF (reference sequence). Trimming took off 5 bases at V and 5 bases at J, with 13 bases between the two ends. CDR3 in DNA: TGTGCCACCAGCGGCGCCGGGATCAACAATGAGCAGTTCTTC. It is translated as CATSGAGINNEQFF.